The 13 T cell receptor beta chains below come from one sample, sequenced in a study of cytomegalovirus exposure and HLA in healthy donors. Only in-frame clones appear in the TCRdb table, and some are missing; sequencing was by immunoSEQ multiplex PCR. The sample lists 130,000 to 150,000 clones, approximately 88% occurring once. The specimen sequenced was PBMCs. The receptors stem from a woman aged 18-29 years in good health and CMV-seropositive.

The genes are TRBV18 and TRBJ1-1; 11 bases are shared with TRBD1. Germline CDR1 is KGHSH and CDR2 is LQKENI. CDR3 length equals 16 residues. Trimming cost V 2 bases and J 0 bases; bases outside gene matches: 2. DNA of the CDR3: TGTGCCAGCTCACCAGGGACAGGGGGGATGAACACTGAAGCTTTCTTT. Amino acids: CASSPGTGGMNTEAFF.

The CDR3 DNA is TGTGCCAGCAGTGAAGAGGGCCTAAGGAGAGGTGAGCAGTACTTC. It specifies CASSEEGLRRGEQYF. The J gene is TRBJ2-7, the V gene TRBV25-1, with D possibly matching TRBD2 (5 bases). Germline loops: CDR1 MGHDK, CDR2 SYGVNS. This CDR3 region has 15 residues. V was cut by 2 bases and J by 7 bases, with 18 bases left in between.

The genes are TRBV7-3 and TRBJ2-7; 9 bases match TRBD2. V was clipped by 5 bases and J by 0 bases; unmatched bases: 11. The CDR3 sequence is 17 residues long. Germline CDR1 reads SGHTA; CDR2 reads FQGTGA. The CDR3 DNA reads as TGTGCCAGCAGCGCCACACTAGCGGGTCCTTCCTCCTACGAGCAGTACTTC. Protein sequence: CASSATLAGPSSYEQYF.

This chain links TRBV11-2 with TRBJ2-5; D remains ambiguous. The CDR3 totals 14 residues. Trimming cost V 1 base and J 1 base, with 7 bases left between them. CDR1 is SGHAT and CDR2 is FQNNGV in the germline V gene. The chain's CDR3 is CASSLGATQETQYF. The CDR3, as DNA: TGTGCCAGCAGCTTAGGGGCGACCCAAGAGACCCAGTACTTC.

The rearrangement links TRBV5-1 to TRBJ1-4; 9 bases fit TRBD1. CDR1 SGHRS and CDR2 YFSETQ come from the germline V gene. V was clipped by 0 bases and J by 8 bases; unmatched bases: 5. This CDR3 has 15 residues. CDR3: CASSLEGQGGEKLFF. For the CDR3, the DNA is TGCGCCAGCAGCTTGGAGGGACAGGGTGGAGAAAAACTGTTTTTT.

The CDR3 DNA sequence: TGTGCCAGCAGCTTAGGGCGGGAGTCCGCCTACGAGCAGTACTTC. Encoded protein: CASSLGRESAYEQYF. V gene TRBV11-1 combines with J gene TRBJ2-7, with 7 bases lining up with TRBD2. Germline V gene sequence: CDR1 SGHAT, CDR2 FQDESV (reference sequence). Germline trimming cut 1 base from V and 2 bases from J; bases unmatched to any gene: 5. The CDR3 spans 15 residues.

The genes are TRBV6-5 and TRBJ1-2; 7 bases fit TRBD1. Germline-derived CDR1 and CDR2 are MNHEY and SVGAGI. The junction had 4 bases not matched to a gene; V was cut back by 0 bases and J by 3 bases. The CDR3 runs to 15 residues. CDR3 in amino acids: CASSYSGQSYYGYTF. The CDR3 bases are TGTGCCAGCAGTTACTCGGGACAGTCATACTATGGCTACACCTTC.

Here the CDR3 DNA reads TGTGCCAGCAGTTCTAGCGGGGCAAGCACAGATACGCAGTATTTT. The encoded protein is CASSSSGASTDTQYF. The V gene is TRBV7-9, the J gene TRBJ2-3; 9 bases agree with TRBD2. The CDR3 runs 15 residues. The V and J ends lost 6 bases and 0 bases, in that order; junction bases with no gene match: 4. Germline CDR1 is SEHNR and CDR2 is FQNEAQ (reference sequence).

This clone came up once. The chain joins TRBV6-5 to TRBJ2-5; TRBD2 matches 7 bases. J gave up 5 bases and V 0 bases, and 3 bases lay outside the gene matches. From germline, CDR1 is MNHEY and CDR2 SVGAGI. The CDR3 totals 14 residues. The CDR3 protein is CASSYSAGVETQYF. In DNA form, the CDR3 reads TGTGCCAGCAGTTACTCGGCGGGAGTTGAGACCCAGTACTTC.

The rearrangement uses TRBV4-1 and TRBJ1-2; TRBD1 matches 7 bases. CDR1 and CDR2 from the germline V gene are MGHRA and YSYEKL. The CDR3 is made up of 18 amino acids. V gave up 2 bases and J gave up 5 bases; unmatched junction bases: 17. CDR3 protein: CASSQTLTIRQGRYGYTF. The CDR3 bases are TGCGCCAGCAGCCAAACCCTGACGATTCGACAGGGTCGGTATGGCTACACCTTC.

The gene calls are TRBV7-9 and TRBJ2-3; D is ambiguous. This CDR3 comprises 13 residues. V was trimmed by 3 bases and J by 0 bases, leaving 4 bases between them. CDR1 and CDR2 (germline): SEHNR, FQNEAQ (reference sequence). The CDR3 nucleotides are TGTGCCAGCAGCTTTCCTAGCACAGATACGCAGTATTTT. Its translation: CASSFPSTDTQYF. The full variable domain, with the rest looked up from reference TRBV7-9 and TRBJ2-3, is DTGVSQNPRHKITKRGQNVTFRCDPISEHNRLYWYRQTLGQGPEFLTYFQNEAQLEKSRLLSDRFSAERPKGSFSTLEIQRTEQGDSAMYLCASSFPSTDTQYFGPGTRLTVL.

This clone has a single count. CDR3 bases: TGTGCCAGCAGCTTAACTGTCCGGGCAGATACGCAGTATTTT. Protein: CASSLTVRADTQYF. The J gene is TRBJ2-3, the V gene TRBV7-3; no clear D gene. Trimming took off 0 bases at V and 4 bases at J, with 8 bases between the two ends. The CDR3 has 14 amino acids. Looked up from germline, CDR1 is SGHTA and CDR2 is FQGTGA.

The V call is TRBV6-6, the J call TRBJ1-3, with 7 bases lining up with TRBD1. The CDR3 is 16 amino acids. In germline, CDR1 is MNHNY, CDR2 SVGAGI (reference sequence). The junction had 8 bases not matched to a gene; V was cut back by 6 bases and J by 0 bases. CDR3 in amino acids: CASSLQDRSSGNTIYF. The CDR3 region has the DNA TGTGCCAGCAGCCTACAGGACAGGAGCTCTGGAAACACCATATATTTT.